These 20 T cell receptor beta chains were sequenced from one sample in a study of a mutant IDH1 vaccine in newly diagnosed glioma. Profiling relied on immunoSEQ multiplex PCR, and the TCRdb table lists in-frame clones only, not all of them. Of around 60,000 clones listed, 84% are singletons. These receptors lack a known antigen. Time point: week 35, safety follow-up. Doses comprised 300 ug of mutant IDH1 20-mer peptide each, plus topical imiquimod. The sample consisted of PBMCs, taken from a glioma patient whose treatment included an IDH1 peptide vaccine. These receptors were obtained from a man under 40 with glioma.

The sample holds one count of this clone. This chain joins TRBV28 and TRBJ2-7; D ambiguous. Germline assignment: CDR1 MDHEN and CDR2 SYDVKM. The CDR3 runs 13 residues. V lost 3 bases and J lost 2, with 8 bases in between. The CDR3 spells CASSLVQAYEQYF. For the CDR3, the DNA is TGTGCCAGCAGTTTGGTGCAGGCCTACGAGCAGTACTTC. Supplemented by reference TRBV28 and TRBJ2-7, the full variable domain reads DVKVTQSSRYLVKRTGEKVFLECVQDMDHENMFWYRQDPGLGLRLIYFSYDVKMKEKGDIPEGYSVSREKKERFSLILESASTNQTSMYLCASSLVQAYEQYFGPGTRLTVT.

This clone occurred a few times. The chain couples TRBV7-6 to TRBJ2-3; D possibly corresponds to TRBD2 (7 bases). Trimming removed 4 bases from V and 0 bases from J, with 20 bases in between. The CDR3 sequence is 18 residues long. The germline gives CDR1 SGHVS, CDR2 FNYEAQ. CDR3 protein: CASSWAGARGGSTDTQYF. The CDR3 DNA follows: TGTGCCAGCAGCTGGGCGGGGGCAAGGGGCGGGAGCACAGATACGCAGTATTTT.

The chain carries TRBV4-2 and TRBJ2-2; D is perhaps TRBD2 (5 bases). The germline V gene has CDR1 LGHNA and CDR2 YNFKEQ. V gave up 0 bases and J gave up 5 bases, with 13 bases separating them. This CDR3 comprises 16 residues. This CDR3 is CASSQDRAGATGELFF. CDR3 coding DNA: TGTGCCAGCAGCCAAGATCGCGCGGGCGCGACCGGGGAGCTGTTTTTT.

In regard to this clone: One end of the junction does not line up with germline, which may come from a read error. The V call is TRBV4-1, the J call TRBJ2-7; no firm D call. There are 12 residues in the CDR3. Germline V CDR1 and CDR2: MGHRA, YSYEKL. CDR3 in DNA: TGCGCCAGCAGCCGTCCCGGAACGGACCCCTTATTC. It translates to CASSRPGTDPLF.

The V call is TRBV10-1, the J call TRBJ2-4, with TRBD2 matching 12 bases. Looked up from germline, CDR1 is WNHNN and CDR2 is SYGVQD (reference sequence). The CDR3 has 12 amino acids. V lost 3 bases, J lost 13 bases, and 1 base stayed unmatched. The CDR3 is CASSDGLAGQYF. DNA of the CDR3: TGCGCCAGCAGTGATGGACTAGCGGGGCAGTACTTC.

The CDR3 coding sequence is TGCGCCAGCAGCCAACACGGGACAGGGAATGAAAAACTGTTTTTT. Amino acids: CASSQHGTGNEKLFF. The chain carries TRBV4-1 and TRBJ1-4, with TRBD1 matching 9 bases. Germline values: CDR1 MGHRA, CDR2 YSYEKL. CDR3 length: 15 amino acids. V dropped 2 bases and J dropped 5; count of bases not matched to a gene: 3.

The V gene is TRBV6-4, the J gene TRBJ2-3; D tentatively reads TRBD1 or TRBD2 (5 bases each). V gave up 2 bases and J gave up 0 bases, with 12 bases separating them. The germline V gene encodes CDR1 MRHNA and CDR2 SNTAGT. The CDR3 spans 16 residues. The CDR3 loop reads CASSDNSWGSTDTQYF. CDR3 coding DNA: TGTGCCAGCAGTGACAATTCTTGGGGGAGCACAGATACGCAGTATTTT.

The chain combines TRBV9 with TRBJ1-6, with D unresolved. Germline V CDR1 and CDR2: SGDLS, YYNGEE. The CDR3 totals 16 residues. Trimming cost V 2 bases and J 2 bases, with 11 bases left between them. CDR3 amino acids: CASSVLSGPYNSPLHF. CDR3 bases: TGTGCCAGCAGCGTCCTCTCTGGACCCTATAATTCACCCCTCCACTTT.

The rearrangement uses TRBV9 and TRBJ2-3; 12 bases agree with TRBD2. Germline V lookup: CDR1 SGDLS, CDR2 YYNGEE. CDR3 size: 17 residues. J gave up 3 bases and V 4 bases, and 9 bases lay outside the gene matches. The CDR3 nucleotides read TGTGCCAGCAGCCCGTGGGCTAGCGGGGGGGGGACAGATACGCAGTATTTT. It codes for CASSPWASGGGTDTQYF.

This clone showed up just once. The rearrangement uses TRBV2 and TRBJ2-1, with a possible D match to TRBD1 (6 bases). The CDR3 length is 16 residues. The germline gives CDR1 SNHLY, CDR2 FYNNEI. Trimming left V 7 bases short and J 3 bases short, with 19 bases between. The CDR3 is CASTDYQGLSYNEQFF. For the CDR3, the DNA is TGTGCCAGCACCGACTATCAGGGGTTGAGCTACAATGAGCAGTTCTTC.

The chain links TRBV6-5 to TRBJ1-1; D gene unclear. This CDR3 region has 11 residues. CDR1 and CDR2 from the germline V gene are MNHEY and SVGAGI. The V and J ends lost 7 bases and 8 bases respectively, with 11 bases between them. The DNA of the CDR3 is TGTGCCAGCATCTCCAACTGGGAAGCTTTCTTT. As protein: CASISNWEAFF.

This clone was counted a few times. V and J are TRBV28 and TRBJ1-5; tentatively, D is TRBD1 (5 bases). This CDR3 comprises 13 residues. V lost 5 bases and J 4 bases, leaving 9 bases between the germline ends. Germline values: CDR1 MDHEN, CDR2 SYDVKM. CDR3: CASSPGRNQPQHF. In DNA, the CDR3 is TGTGCCAGCAGTCCGGGACGGAATCAGCCCCAGCATTTT.

This clone was detected once. CDR3 loop: CASSINNPTSTDTQYF. The CDR3 DNA reads as TGTGCCAGTAGTATAAACAACCCCACTAGCACAGATACGCAGTATTTT. This chain joins TRBV19 and TRBJ2-3; D is unresolved. Trimming removed 2 bases from V and 0 bases from J, with 12 bases in between. The CDR3 has 16 amino acids. The germline gives CDR1 LNHDA, CDR2 SQIVND (reference sequence).

The genes are TRBV4-1 and TRBJ2-7; 8 nucleotides line up with TRBD1. Trimming at V came to 6 bases and at J to 3 bases, leaving 4 bases not matched to a gene. The germline V gene encodes CDR1 MGHRA and CDR2 YSYEKL. CDR3 length: 13 residues. In nucleotides, the CDR3 is TGCGCCAGCAGTCGGACAGGGAGCTACGAGCAGTACTTC. Translated, it gives CASSRTGSYEQYF.

V is TRBV15 and J is TRBJ1-2; D is ambiguous. This CDR3 has 16 amino acids. V lost 0 bases and J 0 bases, leaving 11 bases between the germline ends. Germline V gene data show CDR1 as LNHNV and CDR2 as YYDKDF (reference sequence). CDR3 DNA: TGTGCCACCAGCAGAGATCTCCAGCTGTCTAACTATGGCTACACCTTC. The encoded protein is CATSRDLQLSNYGYTF.

The DNA for the CDR3 is TGTGCCAGCAGCTCATGGACAGAAGATGGCTACACCTTC. As protein: CASSSWTEDGYTF. The chain is built from TRBV7-9 and TRBJ1-2; tentatively, D is TRBD1 (6 bases). The CDR3 consists of 13 residues. The ends were cut back, 4 bases at V and 6 bases at J, with 12 bases in the middle. Germline V CDR1 and CDR2: SEHNR, FQNEAQ (reference sequence).

The chain couples TRBV6-1 to TRBJ1-5, with D uncertain. The CDR3 spans 11 residues. Germline V gene data show CDR1 as MNHNS and CDR2 as SASEGT. The V end was cut by 3 bases, the J end by 6 bases, with 3 bases between. CDR3 region: CASSEGQPQHF. DNA of the CDR3: TGTGCCAGCAGTGAGGGTCAGCCCCAGCATTTT.

The chain has TRBV18 and TRBJ1-1; 8 bases align to TRBD1. V was clipped by 6 bases and J by 11 bases; unmatched bases: 8. The germline CDR1 and CDR2 sequences are KGHSH and LQKENI. This CDR3 region has 12 residues. For the CDR3, the DNA is TGTGCCAGCTCCCCGGACAGGGAGACGGCTTTCTTT. This sequence encodes CASSPDRETAFF.

The genes are TRBV6-6 and TRBJ1-2; the D gene is possibly TRBD1 (5 bases). The germline V gene has CDR1 MNHNY and CDR2 SVGAGI (reference sequence). Deletions cut 7 bases from V and 2 bases from J, with 17 bases between. This CDR3 region has 15 residues. The CDR3 DNA follows: TGTGCCAGCATTAAAGCCGGGACTGAGAACTATGGCTACACCTTC. It encodes CASIKAGTENYGYTF.

The chain is built from TRBV6-1 and TRBJ1-2; D is ambiguous. Germline CDR1 and CDR2: MNHNS and SASEGT. Deletions cut 0 bases from V and 8 bases from J, with 13 bases between. This CDR3 region has 14 residues. The CDR3 loop is CASSEAVAVGGYTF. In DNA form, the CDR3 reads TGTGCCAGCAGTGAAGCGGTGGCGGTAGGAGGCTACACCTTC.